The 30 T cell receptor beta chains in this list originate from one sample, sequenced in a study of cytomegalovirus exposure and HLA in healthy donors. PCR involved 60 Vbeta and 13 Jbeta primers. The assay was immunoSEQ multiplex PCR, and TCRdb's table has in-frame clones only and misses some. This repertoire shows about 130,000 clones, about 85% found once; its top ten account for under 7.5%. Material: PBMCs. All receptors come from a woman in her thirties in good health and CMV-seropositive.

The chain joins TRBV9 to TRBJ1-1; 9 positions agree with TRBD1. The ends lost 4 bases at V and 5 bases at J; junction bases unmatched: 12. There are 16 residues in the CDR3. The germline V gene has CDR1 SGDLS and CDR2 YYNGEE. CDR3 nucleotide sequence: TGTGCCAGCAGCCAAAAACAGGGGGCTCCCGGGACTGAAGCTTTCTTT. Translating gives CASSQKQGAPGTEAFF.

This clone was counted once. This sequence joins TRBV28 and TRBJ1-1; the D gene is possibly TRBD1 (5 bases). The CDR3 contains 14 residues. CDR1 MDHEN and CDR2 SYDVKM come from the germline V gene. The V and J ends lost 3 bases and 5 bases respectively, with 13 bases between them. DNA for the CDR3: TGTGCCAGCAGTTTTTCACCCAAGGGGACTGAAGCTTTCTTT. It yields the protein CASSFSPKGTEAFF.

This chain links TRBV7-9 with TRBJ1-6; D unclear. Trimming shortened V by 2 bases and J by 7 bases, and 9 bases separated the two germline ends. The CDR3 contains 14 residues. The germline gives CDR1 SEHNR, CDR2 FQNEAQ (reference sequence). CDR3 DNA sequence: TGTGCCAGCAGCTTAACGGGAACCAATTCACCCCTCCACTTT. Protein product: CASSLTGTNSPLHF.

The chain has TRBV5-5 and TRBJ1-4; 8 bases agree with TRBD1. CDR3 length: 14 amino acids. V was pared by 4 bases and J by 8 bases, with 7 bases of the junction left unmatched. The germline V gene encodes CDR1 SGHKS and CDR2 YYEKEE (reference sequence). The CDR3 here is CASSIGRTGEKLFF. CDR3 nucleotide sequence: TGTGCCAGCAGCATAGGGAGGACAGGGGAAAAACTGTTTTTT.

The chain links TRBV5-1 to TRBJ2-5; 10 nucleotides match TRBD2. Germline lookup yields CDR1 SGHRS and CDR2 YFSETQ. The CDR3 is 14 amino acids. The V gene end was trimmed by 4 bases and the J gene end by 3 bases; junction bases not matched to a gene: 3. The CDR3 region is CASSHGTSEETQYF. In DNA, the CDR3 is TGCGCCAGCAGCCATGGGACTAGCGAAGAGACCCAGTACTTC.

V is TRBV5-4 and J is TRBJ1-2; tentative D call: TRBD1 (5 bases). The CDR3 runs 13 residues. The germline gives CDR1 SGHNT, CDR2 YYREEE (reference sequence). Trimming shortened V by 3 bases and J by 8 bases, and 14 bases separated the two germline ends. The CDR3 sequence: CASSSPGGKGYTF. The CDR3 DNA reads as TGTGCCAGCAGCTCCCCGGGGGGGAAAGGCTACACCTTC.

The V gene is TRBV18, the J gene TRBJ1-1; TRBD1 matches 10 bases. CDR3 length equals 18 residues. Germline V lookup: CDR1 KGHSH, CDR2 LQKENI. The trim removed 3 bases at V and 1 base at J, leaving 11 bases unmatched. CDR3 DNA sequence: TGTGCCAGCTCACCCCTGCCTAGCCGGGACAGGGGGAACACTGAAGCTTTCTTT. Translated, it gives CASSPLPSRDRGNTEAFF. The full variable domain, in which reference TRBV18 and TRBJ1-1 provide the parts outside the CDR3, is NAGVMQNPRHLVRRRGQEARLRCSPMKGHSHVYWYRQLPEEGLKFMVYLQKENIIDESGMPKERFSAEFPKEGPSILRIQQVVRGDSAAYFCASSPLPSRDRGNTEAFFGQGTRLTVV.

The chain links TRBV5-6 to TRBJ1-5; D gene ambiguous. Germline CDR1 and CDR2: SGHDT and YYEEEE. CDR3 length equals 15 residues. Deletions cut 1 base from V and 0 bases from J, with 8 bases between. CDR3 residues: CASSLTAYSNQPQHF. The CDR3 coding sequence is TGTGCCAGCAGCTTGACAGCTTATAGCAATCAGCCCCAGCATTTT.

This chain connects TRBV29-1 to TRBJ1-2; TRBD1 is a possible D gene (5 bases). Germline values: CDR1 SQVTM, CDR2 ANQGSEA. The CDR3 is 14 residues long. V was trimmed by 1 base and J by 2 bases, leaving 11 bases between them. CDR3 DNA: TGCAGCGTTGAAGGGGGCAGGAAGAACTATGGCTACACCTTC. Translating gives CSVEGGRKNYGYTF.

This clone was seen a single time. The chain employs TRBV7-6 and TRBJ2-3; 8 nucleotides agree with TRBD2. The CDR3 consists of 16 residues. Germline values: CDR1 SGHVS, CDR2 FNYEAQ. With 2 bases clipped from V and 2 bases from J, the junction kept 6 bases outside the gene matches. CDR3: CASSLTPAGATDTQYF. The CDR3 region has the DNA TGTGCCAGCAGCTTAACCCCAGCGGGAGCCACAGATACGCAGTATTTT. The full variable domain, completed using reference TRBV7-6 and TRBJ2-3, is GAGVSQSPRYKVTKRGQDVALRCDPISGHVSLYWYRQALGQGPEFLTYFNYEAQQDKSGLPNDRFSAERPEGSISTLTIQRTEQRDSAMYRCASSLTPAGATDTQYFGPGTRLTVL.

This chain joins TRBV5-5 and TRBJ2-6; TRBD1 might be the D (6 bases). The CDR3 consists of 18 residues. The germline CDR1 and CDR2 sequences are SGHKS and YYEKEE (reference sequence). Trimming pared 0 bases from V and 0 bases from J, leaving 13 bases between. The DNA of the CDR3 is TGTGCCAGCAGCTTGGATGGACAGAGCCCCTCTGGGGCCAACGTCCTGACTTTC. It specifies CASSLDGQSPSGANVLTF.

In this sample, this clone turned up once. The chain joins TRBV6-4 to TRBJ1-5, with D perhaps matching TRBD1 (6 bases). With 2 bases removed from V and 6 bases from J, the gap between germline ends came to 11 bases. CDR3 length equals 14 residues. Germline loops: CDR1 MRHNA, CDR2 SNTAGT. The CDR3 coding sequence is TGTGCCAGCAGTGACGAGTTCAGGGGTCAGCCCCAGCATTTT. Translating gives CASSDEFRGQPQHF.

The chain employs TRBV9 and TRBJ1-5; TRBD1 aligns across 7 bases. The V gene end was trimmed by 2 bases and the J gene end by 6 bases; junction bases not matched to a gene: 11. Germline loops: CDR1 SGDLS, CDR2 YYNGEE. The CDR3 spans 16 residues. For the CDR3, the DNA is TGTGCCAGCAGCGTCCGCAGGGAGAGGGGGCCTCAGCCCCAGCATTTT. It specifies CASSVRRERGPQPQHF.

The chain joins TRBV4-1 to TRBJ2-2; possible D gene TRBD1, 6 bases. This CDR3 has 15 residues. The V end was cut by 8 bases, the J end by 0 bases, with 13 bases between. Germline CDR1 MGHRA, CDR2 YSYEKL. The CDR3 DNA follows: TGCGCCAGCGCTACAGGGATACCGAACACCGGGGAGCTGTTTTTT. Protein: CASATGIPNTGELFF.

V usage is TRBV18 and J usage is TRBJ1-1; D call uncertain. V lost 1 base to trimming and J lost 1 base, with 10 bases between them. The CDR3 is made up of 15 amino acids. Germline-derived CDR1 and CDR2 are KGHSH and LQKENI. CDR3 in DNA: TGTGCCAGCTCACCACAGTTAGCCCCGAACACTGAAGCTTTCTTT. Protein sequence: CASSPQLAPNTEAFF.

This clone was detected once. The chain combines TRBV5-1 with TRBJ1-1; possible D gene TRBD1, 5 bases. Germline V gene lookup returns CDR1 SGHRS and CDR2 YFSETQ. This CDR3 region has 12 residues. V dropped 8 bases and J dropped 7 bases, with 15 bases sitting between them. As DNA, the CDR3 is TGCGCCAGTTCGGACACCAACTTTGAAGCTTTCTTT. Encoded protein: CASSDTNFEAFF.

This chain connects TRBV30 to TRBJ1-4, with 7 bases that match TRBD1. Unmatched junction bases numbered 11, after V lost 3 bases and J lost 7 bases. The CDR3 extends over 15 amino acids. Germline V gives CDR1 GTSNPN, CDR2 SVGIG (reference sequence). Written as DNA, the CDR3 is TGTGCCTGGAGGCCAGGGGGTGTAAGGGTTGAAAAACTGTTTTTT. Translated: CAWRPGGVRVEKLFF.

This chain uses TRBV6-6 with TRBJ1-5; maybe TRBD1 (6 bases). The CDR3 covers 14 residues. V lost 6 bases to trimming and J lost 7 bases, with 16 bases between them. Germline V gene lookup returns CDR1 MNHNY and CDR2 SVGAGI (reference sequence). CDR3 residues: CASSQGGVGQPQHF. CDR3 coding DNA: TGTGCCAGCAGCCAAGGGGGGGTAGGGCAGCCCCAGCATTTT.

The V call is TRBV11-3, the J call TRBJ2-7; maybe TRBD1 (5 bases). V was clipped by 3 bases and J by 1 base, with 7 bases between them. There are 13 residues in the CDR3. Germline V gene data show CDR1 as SGHNT and CDR2 as YENEEA. The CDR3 spells CASSLTESYEQYF. CDR3 nucleotides: TGTGCCAGCAGCTTGACAGAGTCCTACGAGCAGTACTTC.

This rearrangement joins TRBV27 to TRBJ1-1; no definite D call. CDR3 length equals 12 residues. Germline V gives CDR1 MNHEY, CDR2 SMNVEV (reference sequence). Trimming stripped 10 bases from V and 5 bases from J, with 14 bases between. CDR3 sequence: CATRSGGTEAFF. The CDR3 bases are TGTGCCACCCGGTCTGGCGGAACTGAAGCTTTCTTT.

This chain connects TRBV6-5 to TRBJ2-1; possibly TRBD2 for D (5 bases). Between the trimmed V and J ends, which lost 0 bases and 5 bases, there was a span of 11 bases. Germline V gene data show CDR1 as MNHEY and CDR2 as SVGAGI. The CDR3 has 15 residues. The chain's CDR3 is CASSYSTLANNEQFF. The CDR3 nucleotides read TGTGCCAGCAGTTACTCGACTCTAGCTAACAATGAGCAGTTCTTC.

The gene calls are TRBV30 and TRBJ1-2; 7 bases map to TRBD1. From germline, CDR1 is GTSNPN and CDR2 SVGIG (reference sequence). This CDR3 region has 13 residues. V trimming: 2 bases; J trimming: 8 bases; junction bases outside the gene matches: 8. CDR3 residues: CAWSRITGVGYTF. As DNA, the CDR3 is TGTGCCTGGAGTCGAATTACAGGGGTCGGCTACACCTTC.

V and J are TRBV28 and TRBJ1-2; 8 bases map to TRBD1. There are 13 residues in the CDR3. The ends lost 4 bases at V and 7 bases at J; junction bases unmatched: 5. Germline V lookup: CDR1 MDHEN, CDR2 SYDVKM. This chain's CDR3 is CASSSGQDLGYTF. The CDR3 DNA follows: TGTGCCAGCAGTTCGGGACAGGATCTTGGCTACACCTTC.

This clone appeared once. This chain's CDR3 is CASSSRTGTSEAFF. The CDR3 DNA follows: TGTGCCAGCAGCTCCCGGACAGGAACCTCTGAAGCTTTCTTT. J is TRBJ1-1 and V is TRBV9; TRBD1 matches 7 bases. Trimming cost V 4 bases and J 6 bases; bases outside gene matches: 9. Per germline, CDR1 SGDLS and CDR2 YYNGEE. The length of the CDR3 is 14 residues.

As DNA, the CDR3 is TGCGCCAGCAGCTTGGAAACAGACACTGAAGCTTTCTTT. As protein: CASSLETDTEAFF. The chain uses TRBV5-1 and TRBJ1-1; no definite D call. V gave up 0 bases and J gave up 3 bases, with 6 bases separating them. There are 13 residues in the CDR3. CDR1 is SGHRS and CDR2 is YFSETQ in the germline V gene. Based on the CDR3 plus reference TRBV5-1 and TRBJ1-1, the full variable domain is KAGVTQTPRYLIKTRGQQVTLSCSPISGHRSVSWYQQTPGQGLQFLFEYFSETQRNKGNFPGRFSGRQFSNSRSEMNVSTLELGDSALYLCASSLETDTEAFFGQGTRLTVV.

Written as DNA, the CDR3 is TGCGCCAGCAGACCAGGGACCGGGGAGCTGTTTTTT. Protein: CASRPGTGELFF. The chain links TRBV5-1 to TRBJ2-2; D possibly corresponds to TRBD1 (5 bases). Trimming took off 5 bases at V and 5 bases at J, with 7 bases between the two ends. Germline loops: CDR1 SGHRS, CDR2 YFSETQ. This CDR3 is built from 12 residues.

The chain combines TRBV9 with TRBJ1-3, with 8 bases identical to TRBD1. The CDR3 runs to 15 residues. The V gene's germline CDR1 is SGDLS and CDR2 YYNGEE. Trimming removed 2 bases from V and 2 bases from J; junction bases left unmatched: 3. CDR3 loop: CASSVLTGAGNTIYF. The CDR3 bases are TGTGCCAGCAGCGTTTTGACAGGGGCTGGAAACACCATATATTTT.

The chain's CDR3 is CASSLSRGGYNQPQHF. CDR3 nucleotide sequence: TGTGCCAGCAGTTTATCCAGGGGAGGGTACAATCAGCCCCAGCATTTT. The gene calls are TRBV27 and TRBJ1-5, with TRBD1 as a possible D gene (6 bases). CDR3 length: 16 amino acids. The V and J ends lost 0 bases and 3 bases respectively, with 12 bases between them. Looked up from germline, CDR1 is MNHEY and CDR2 is SMNVEV (reference sequence).

The chain carries TRBV4-2 and TRBJ2-7, with D tentatively TRBD2 (5 bases). The V gene's germline CDR1 is LGHNA and CDR2 YNFKEQ. Trimming left V 3 bases short and J 0 bases short, with 15 bases between. CDR3 length: 16 residues. In DNA, the CDR3 is TGTGCCAGCAGCCAGGCGGGCCGGGCCGTCTCCTACGAGCAGTACTTC. It codes for CASSQAGRAVSYEQYF.

J is TRBJ1-2 and V is TRBV6-5, with 11 positions matching TRBD1. The germline V gene encodes CDR1 MNHEY and CDR2 SVGAGI. This CDR3 is 15 amino acids long. V shed 2 bases and J 4 bases; nucleotides not matched to a gene: 3. The CDR3 sequence: CASSYRGQGAYGYTF. The CDR3 DNA reads as TGTGCCAGCAGTTACCGAGGACAGGGGGCCTATGGCTACACCTTC.